Listed here are 14 T cell receptor beta chains from one sample, sequenced in a study of vaccination effects on CD4 cells after COVID-19. Following a roughly 11-day culture, CD4+ T cells were purified. Their antigens are not known. Here immunoSEQ multiplex PCR was the method, and the copy in TCRdb shows in-frame clones only, minus some. The sample has under 60,000 clones, around 67% seen once; the top ten hold 4.5% to 7%. The source material was CD4+ T cells from PBMCs cultured without peptide, sampled before COVID-19 vaccination. These receptors were obtained from a human donor who received a COVID-19 vaccine.

There are a few counts of this clone. The V and J genes are TRBV6-4 and TRBJ2-2; D is unclear. The germline CDR1 and CDR2 sequences are MRHNA and SNTAGT. CDR3 length equals 13 residues. V was cut by 2 bases and J by 3 bases, with 4 bases left in between. Here the CDR3 reads CASSDRDTGELFF. The CDR3 coding sequence is TGTGCCAGCAGTGACAGGGACACCGGGGAGCTGTTTTTT.

The chain combines TRBV14 with TRBJ2-3; 7 positions match TRBD2. From germline, CDR1 is SGHDN and CDR2 FVKESK. The ends lost 1 base at V and 1 base at J; junction bases unmatched: 5. There are 16 residues in the CDR3. The CDR3 protein is CASSQANLAGTDTQYF. CDR3 nucleotides: TGTGCCAGCAGCCAAGCGAACCTAGCGGGCACAGATACGCAGTATTTT.

The J gene is TRBJ2-1, the V gene TRBV11-2; 7 nucleotides align to TRBD1. The CDR3 contains 15 residues. Per the germline V gene, CDR1 is SGHAT and CDR2 is FQNNGV. V trimming: 1 base; J trimming: 9 bases; junction bases outside the gene matches: 9. CDR3 amino acids: CASSLVTGEGVEQFF. CDR3 sequence (DNA): TGTGCCAGCAGCTTAGTAACAGGGGAAGGGGTTGAGCAGTTCTTC.

The chain couples TRBV19 to TRBJ1-6; D not certain. The CDR3 contains 14 residues. Trimming shortened V by 1 base and J by 5 bases, and 6 bases separated the two germline ends. Germline lookup yields CDR1 LNHDA and CDR2 SQIVND (reference sequence). In nucleotides, the CDR3 is TGTGCCAGTAGTATAGTAGGTCATAATTCACCCCTCCACTTT. This translates into CASSIVGHNSPLHF. Drawing the rest from reference TRBV19 and TRBJ1-6, the complete variable domain is DGGITQSPKYLFRKEGQNVTLSCEQNLNHDAMYWYRQDPGQGLRLIYYSQIVNDFQKGDIAEGYSVSREKKESFPLTVTSAQKNPTAFYLCASSIVGHNSPLHFGNGTRLTVT.

This clone was counted between two and nine times. The chain carries TRBV7-2 and TRBJ2-7; no definite D call. V shed 1 base and J shed 7 bases, with 14 bases lying between them. The CDR3 spans 14 residues. CDR1 and CDR2 (germline): SGHTA, FQGNSA. CDR3: CASSLDPVTKEQYF. The DNA for the CDR3 is TGTGCCAGCAGCTTAGATCCTGTCACTAAGGAGCAGTACTTC.

This clone came up once. The chain links TRBV3-1 (or the pseudogene TRBV3-2) to TRBJ1-4, with D possibly being TRBD1 (5 bases). The CDR3 runs 14 residues. Germline CDR1 reads LGHDT; CDR2 reads YNNKEL (reference sequence). The V end lost 4 bases, the J end lost 12 bases, and 18 bases lay between the germline ends. This CDR3 reads CASSPGTGEGELFF. In DNA, the CDR3 is TGTGCCAGCAGCCCAGGGACGGGAGAGGGCGAACTGTTTTTT.

This chain joins TRBV6-2 or TRBV6-3 and TRBJ1-5; D is perhaps TRBD1 (6 bases). Trimming removed 6 bases from V and 8 bases from J, with 26 bases in between. The germline V gene has CDR1 MNHEY and CDR2 SVGEGT. The CDR3 extends over 17 amino acids. The CDR3 sequence: CASSRRTASYPREPQHF. The CDR3 nucleotides are TGTGCCAGCAGCCGACGGACAGCTTCTTACCCGAGGGAGCCCCAGCATTTT.

The CDR3 here is CASSVRAGVNEQFF. In DNA form, the CDR3 reads TGTGCCAGCAGCGTCCGAGCGGGGGTAAATGAGCAGTTCTTC. The gene calls are TRBV7-8 and TRBJ2-1; 8 bases align to TRBD2. This CDR3 comprises 14 residues. J gave up 7 bases and V 5 bases, and 7 bases lay outside the gene matches. Germline V gene lookup returns CDR1 SGHVS and CDR2 FQNEAQ.

This clone has more than one count but fewer than ten. V and J are TRBV5-5 and TRBJ2-2; 8 bases match TRBD1. In germline, CDR1 is SGHKS, CDR2 YYEKEE (reference sequence). With V trimmed by 4 bases and J by 3 bases, 8 bases remained unmatched. The CDR3 totals 16 residues. CDR3 nucleotides: TGTGCCAGCAGCCCCAACCCGGGACAGGACACCGGGGAGCTGTTTTTT. It yields the protein CASSPNPGQDTGELFF.

The CDR3 sequence is CSGGVQETQYF. The CDR3 DNA is TGCAGCGGCGGGGTCCAAGAGACCCAGTACTTC. This rearrangement joins TRBV20-1 to TRBJ2-5; the D gene is possibly TRBD2 (6 bases). The CDR3 extends over 11 amino acids. Germline CDR1 is DFQATT and CDR2 is SNEGSKA (reference sequence).

This clone has only a few counts. The chain recombines TRBV20-1 with TRBJ1-1; D may be TRBD1 (5 bases). The CDR3 spans 14 residues. The V end was cut by 3 bases, the J end by 6 bases, with 17 bases between. The V gene's germline CDR1 is DFQATT and CDR2 SNEGSKA (reference sequence). CDR3 DNA: TGCAGTGCTAGTATCGGGGCAGCCAAGGCTGAAGCTTTCTTT. Translating gives CSASIGAAKAEAFF.

A few counts support this clone. The chain joins TRBV5-1 to TRBJ1-1; D may be TRBD1 (6 bases). Germline V gives CDR1 SGHRS, CDR2 YFSETQ. This CDR3 spans 14 amino acids. Trimming pared 3 bases from V and 6 bases from J, leaving 15 bases between. The CDR3 DNA sequence: TGCGCCAGCAGCTGGGGGCTGACAGCTCCTGAAGCTTTCTTT. Translation: CASSWGLTAPEAFF. The full variable domain, its missing parts supplied by reference TRBV5-1 and TRBJ1-1, is KAGVTQTPRYLIKTRGQQVTLSCSPISGHRSVSWYQQTPGQGLQFLFEYFSETQRNKGNFPGRFSGRQFSNSRSEMNVSTLELGDSALYLCASSWGLTAPEAFFGQGTRLTVV.

The chain recombines TRBV7-3 with TRBJ2-5, with D perhaps being TRBD1 or TRBD2 (5 bases each). Per germline, CDR1 SGHTA and CDR2 FQGTGA. The CDR3 length is 15 residues. Trimming removed 1 base at V and 4 bases at J, with 13 bases between. In DNA, the CDR3 is TGTGCCAGCAGCTTAAGACCGGGGCTGAGAGAGACCCAGTACTTC. It encodes CASSLRPGLRETQYF.

There are a few counts of this clone. This chain joins TRBV28 and TRBJ1-5; D possibly corresponds to TRBD1 (6 bases). The length of the CDR3 is 17 residues. V gave up 4 bases and J gave up 2 bases, with 18 bases separating them. Germline V gene data show CDR1 as MDHEN and CDR2 as SYDVKM. The CDR3: CASSSLPRTDGNQPQHF. In nucleotides, the CDR3 is TGTGCCAGCAGTTCCCTCCCCCGGACAGACGGCAATCAGCCCCAGCATTTT.